This T cell receptor beta chain was observed in a study of post-analysis software for immune sequencing data. Study in general: Clinical courses comprised relapsing-remitting, secondary progressive and progressive-relapsing multiple sclerosis. Study results and caveats: Comparison with controls showed significantly lower normalized Chao1 diversity in multiple sclerosis patients. Four or five TRBV segments were more frequent in patients than controls; TRBV5-6, TRBV5-1 and TRBV20-1 belonged to this group.

The V gene's germline CDR1 is MDHEN and CDR2 SYDVKM. CDR3 length: 15 residues. V was cut by 7 bases and J by 0 bases, with 15 bases left in between. A remark on this clonotype: Its antigen is not identified.

Unique molecular identifiers were built into the TCR beta cDNA libraries. One entry per CDR3 protein, called by TCRdb with MiXCR from the PCR reads. Among around 260,000 distinct CDR3 sequences, 36% were seen once, and the ten largest hold less than 6%. This TCR derives from a girl under 18 with multiple sclerosis. This rearrangement joins TRBV28 to TRBJ1-1; D is ambiguous. Sequenced input: blood. Here the CDR3 reads CASNSGLYMNTEAFF. The CDR3 nucleotides are TGTGCCAGCAATTCCGGGCTTTACATGAACACTGAAGCTTTCTTT.